This T cell receptor beta chain appears in the sequencing data of a study of T-cell memory formation after mild COVID-19. Findings and limits, study-wide: A second wave expanding day 15 to 37 was CD4+-biased; contracting clones were balanced. Some responding clones appeared in pre-infection memory, suggesting cross-reactive memory joined. Researchers report contracting CD4+ clones mostly in CM and EM, with CD8+ clones in EMRA.

TCRdb passed the 5' RACE reads through MiXCR, listing each CDR3 protein once. This repertoire shows some 48,000 distinct CDR3 sequences, 25% to 35% found once; its top ten account for roughly two fifths. CDR3 length: 14 amino acids. V shed 4 bases, J shed 4 bases, and the junction held 2 bases outside the gene matches. The germline CDR1 and CDR2 sequences are SGHRS and YFSETQ. This clonotype was detected a few times. Its antigen is still unknown. The TCR comes from a man aged 18 to 35 who had mild COVID-19 (a few samples of this study predate the infection). Cell type and time point are not known. J is TRBJ1-1 and V is TRBV5-1, with TRBD1 identical over 12 bases. The sample consisted of PBMCs or a T cell subset sorted from them (not recorded which). This CDR3 is CASSQGQGATEAFF. The CDR3 DNA is TGCGCCAGCAGCCAGGGACAGGGGGCCACTGAAGCTTTCTTT.